What follows are 27 T cell receptor beta chains derived from one specimen sequenced in a study of CD8 T cells in ankylosing spondylitis. General observations from the study: Ankylosing spondylitis blood seemed to carry a telltale TCR beta motif made of about 8 highly homologous variants.

For these receptors, no antigen is known. Using its own MiXCR run on the 5' RACE reads, TCRdb lists one record per CDR3 protein. The repertoire holds roughly 670,000 distinct CDR3 sequences, with roughly 20% as singletons. The sequenced sample consisted of blood, either unsorted or a sorted T cell fraction (not recorded which). These receptors originate from a male donor with ankylosing spondylitis.

This clonotype was seen a handful of times. The chain employs TRBV14 and TRBJ2-1, with 9 bases lining up with TRBD2. Germline lookup yields CDR1 SGHDN and CDR2 FVKESK. CDR3 size: 17 residues. Trimming at V came to 0 bases and at J to 5 bases, leaving 8 bases not matched to a gene. CDR3 residues: CASSQEVLAGINNEQFF. The CDR3 nucleotides are TGTGCCAGCAGCCAAGAAGTGCTAGCGGGGATAAACAATGAGCAGTTCTTC.

The V and J genes are TRBV28 and TRBJ2-7; no firm D call. V shed 2 bases and J shed 0 bases, with 14 bases lying between them. Germline CDR1 reads MDHEN; CDR2 reads SYDVKM. The CDR3 has 16 amino acids. CDR3 bases: TGTGCCAGCAGTTTAAGTGGCGTCTTCTCCTCCTACGAGCAGTACTTC. Translation gives CASSLSGVFSSYEQYF.

V and J are TRBV25-1 and TRBJ1-3; D call uncertain. CDR1 MGHDK and CDR2 SYGVNS come from the germline V gene. The ends were cut back, 3 bases at V and 4 bases at J, with 13 bases in the middle. The CDR3 runs to 15 residues. This chain's CDR3 is CASSDRVATGNTIYF. In DNA, the CDR3 is TGTGCCAGCAGTGATCGAGTTGCAACAGGAAACACCATATATTTT. The full variable domain, with the rest looked up from reference TRBV25-1 and TRBJ1-3, is EADIYQTPRYLVIGTGKKITLECSQTMGHDKMYWYQQDPGMELHLIHYSYGVNSTEKGDLSSESTVSRIRTEHFPLTLESARPSHTSQYLCASSDRVATGNTIYFGEGSWLTVV.

The genes are TRBV29-1 and TRBJ2-7; 10 bases align to TRBD1. CDR1 and CDR2 from the germline V gene are SQVTM and ANQGSEA. J was trimmed by 7 bases and V by 6 bases; bases with no gene match: 12. The CDR3 is 14 residues long. The chain's CDR3 is CSVNPGTGAKEQYF. DNA of the CDR3: TGCAGCGTCAATCCCGGGACAGGGGCTAAGGAGCAGTACTTC.

This clonotype has more than one count but fewer than ten. V usage is TRBV27 and J usage is TRBJ2-7; 10 bases line up with TRBD2. The CDR3 has 15 residues. Per germline, CDR1 MNHEY and CDR2 SMNVEV (reference sequence). V lost 4 bases, J lost 4 bases, and 7 bases stayed unmatched. The CDR3: CASSSLAGARYEQYF. The CDR3 nucleotides read TGTGCCAGCAGTTCCCTAGCGGGGGCCAGATACGAGCAGTACTTC.

The rearrangement uses TRBV3-1 and TRBJ2-6, with D tentatively TRBD2 (6 bases). Germline lookup yields CDR1 LGHDT and CDR2 YNNKEL (reference sequence). Trimming removed 7 bases from V and 0 bases from J, with 7 bases in between. The CDR3 extends over 14 amino acids. CDR3 coding DNA: TGTGCCAGCACACTAGCCTCTGGGGCCAACGTCCTGACTTTC. Its protein is CASTLASGANVLTF.

This clonotype turned up a few times. The chain joins TRBV5-6 to TRBJ2-1, with 14 bases fitting TRBD2. Germline trimming cut 0 bases from V and 9 bases from J; bases unmatched to any gene: 5. Per the germline V gene, CDR1 is SGHDT and CDR2 is YYEEEE. The CDR3 contains 16 residues. In DNA, the CDR3 is TGTGCCAGCAGCTTGGCGGGACTAGCGGGGGCGGGTGAGCAGTTCTTC. It codes for CASSLAGLAGAGEQFF.

This clonotype was counted at least ten times. The chain uses TRBV9 and TRBJ2-2, with 8 bases lining up with TRBD1. In germline, CDR1 is SGDLS, CDR2 YYNGEE. V lost 3 bases to trimming and J lost 7 bases; unmatched junction nucleotides: 5. The CDR3 extends over 14 amino acids. The CDR3 is CASSDQGAGGELFF. The CDR3 nucleotides read TGTGCCAGCAGCGACCAGGGGGCTGGCGGGGAGCTGTTTTTT. Combining the CDR3 with reference TRBV9 and TRBJ2-2 gives the whole variable domain DSGVTQTPKHLITATGQRVTLRCSPRSGDLSVYWYQQSLDQGLQFLIQYYNGEERAKGNILERFSAQQFPDLHSELNLSSLELGDSALYFCASSDQGAGGELFFGEGSRLTVL.

The rearrangement uses TRBV7-9 and TRBJ2-5; 8 bases are a match to TRBD2. The ends lost 3 bases at V and 2 bases at J; junction bases unmatched: 8. Germline assignment: CDR1 SEHNR and CDR2 FQNEAQ (reference sequence). The CDR3 covers 16 residues. CDR3 nucleotides: TGTGCCAGCAGCTTGGGTCCGGGGGGGAGTCAAGAGACCCAGTACTTC. Protein sequence: CASSLGPGGSQETQYF.

There are a few counts of this clonotype. The V and J genes are TRBV6-5 and TRBJ1-5, with 7 bases aligning to TRBD1. The trim removed 0 bases at V and 5 bases at J, leaving 4 bases unmatched. The CDR3 sequence is 15 residues long. Germline CDR1 reads MNHEY; CDR2 reads SVGAGI. The CDR3 loop is CASSYSITGDQPQHF. The CDR3, as DNA: TGTGCCAGCAGTTACTCGATAACAGGGGATCAGCCCCAGCATTTT.

This clonotype was detected ten times or more. The rearrangement links TRBV7-2 to TRBJ2-1; maybe TRBD2 (5 bases). Germline V CDR1 and CDR2: SGHTA, FQGNSA. Trimming removed 1 base from V and 5 bases from J, with 6 bases in between. The CDR3 sequence is 13 residues long. The chain's CDR3 is CASSLEGDNEQFF. As DNA, the CDR3 is TGTGCCAGCAGCTTAGAGGGAGACAATGAGCAGTTCTTC. The variable domain in full, completed from reference TRBV7-2 and TRBJ2-1, reads GAGVSQSPSNKVTEKGKDVELRCDPISGHTALYWYRQSLGQGLEFLIYFQGNSAPDKSGLPSDRFSAERTGGSVSTLTIQRTQQEDSAVYLCASSLEGDNEQFFGPGTRLTVL.

The sample holds a few counts of this clonotype. This rearrangement joins TRBV12-3 or TRBV12-4 to TRBJ1-4, with D unresolved. V shed 6 bases and J shed 4 bases, with 12 bases lying between them. The CDR3 length is 14 residues. As DNA, the CDR3 is TGTGCCAGCAGCCCTCCTGCCCATAATGAAAAACTGTTTTTT. Its translation: CASSPPAHNEKLFF.

This clonotype was seen a few times. The chain is built from TRBV20-1 and TRBJ2-7; weak D call: TRBD2 (6 bases). Germline values: CDR1 DFQATT, CDR2 SNEGSKA (reference sequence). The CDR3 consists of 15 residues. V lost 4 bases and J 0 bases, leaving 16 bases between the germline ends. CDR3 DNA sequence: TGCAGTGCTAACGCGGGATGGGGGAGCTCCTACGAGCAGTACTTC. It encodes CSANAGWGSSYEQYF.

This chain joins TRBV18 and TRBJ2-1; maybe TRBD2 (6 bases). Trimming took 6 bases from V and 2 from J, leaving 11 bases between them. The CDR3 sequence is 14 residues long. Looked up from germline, CDR1 is KGHSH and CDR2 is LQKENI. In DNA, the CDR3 is TGTGCCAGCTCCCGAGCGGGCCCCTACAATGAGCAGTTCTTC. Protein sequence: CASSRAGPYNEQFF.

The chain recombines TRBV28 with TRBJ1-6; D not resolved. Germline V lookup: CDR1 MDHEN, CDR2 SYDVKM. Trimming shortened V by 1 base and J by 9 bases, and 10 bases separated the two germline ends. This CDR3 is 14 amino acids long. In DNA, the CDR3 is TGTGCCAGCAGTTTATCTGGGTTGGGTTCACCCCTCCACTTT. Translating gives CASSLSGLGSPLHF.

This clonotype was recorded at least ten times. In nucleotides, the CDR3 is TGCGCCAGCAGCTTGCAGGCGCTGAACACTGAAGCTTTCTTT. It encodes CASSLQALNTEAFF. The chain has TRBV5-1 and TRBJ1-1, with no clear D. V lost 1 base, J lost 0 bases, and 7 bases lay in between. Germline lookup yields CDR1 SGHRS and CDR2 YFSETQ. This CDR3 has 14 residues.

The chain is built from TRBV3-1 and TRBJ2-2; D remains unclear. V lost 0 bases, J lost 6 bases, and 11 bases lay in between. Germline V gene data show CDR1 as LGHDT and CDR2 as YNNKEL (reference sequence). The CDR3 is 15 residues long. CDR3 residues: CASSQEPGLAGELFF. DNA of the CDR3: TGTGCCAGCAGCCAAGAACCGGGCCTAGCCGGGGAGCTGTTTTTT.

This clonotype was seen repeatedly, ten times or more. The chain uses TRBV6-2 or TRBV6-3 and TRBJ2-1, with TRBD2 as a possible D gene (5 bases). This CDR3 has 15 amino acids. Germline CDR1 MNHEY, CDR2 SVGEGT. Between the trimmed V and J ends, which lost 6 bases and 8 bases, there was a span of 20 bases. The chain's CDR3 is CASSHPSSRGYEQFF. The DNA for the CDR3 is TGTGCCAGCAGCCACCCTTCTAGCCGAGGATATGAGCAGTTCTTC.

The chain links TRBV5-6 to TRBJ2-7; 8 bases agree with TRBD1. The CDR3 length is 15 residues. J gave up 3 bases and V 3 bases, and 8 bases lay outside the gene matches. Germline V lookup: CDR1 SGHDT, CDR2 YYEEEE. The chain's CDR3 is CASSSPQGAVYEQYF. CDR3 in DNA: TGTGCCAGCAGCTCCCCGCAGGGGGCGGTCTACGAGCAGTACTTC.

This clonotype was counted a few times. V usage is TRBV7-9 and J usage is TRBJ1-4; no firm D call. Germline CDR1 SEHNR, CDR2 FQNEAQ (reference sequence). The V and J ends lost 1 base and 4 bases respectively, with 7 bases between them. This CDR3 comprises 14 residues. This CDR3 is CASSLGQLNEKLFF. The CDR3 coding sequence is TGTGCCAGCAGCTTAGGGCAGCTTAATGAAAAACTGTTTTTT.

V is TRBV4-3 and J is TRBJ2-2, with D uncertain. CDR3 length: 13 residues. Germline CDR1 LGHNA, CDR2 YSLEER. The V gene lost 4 bases and the J gene lost 3 bases, with 6 bases spanning the gap. The CDR3 DNA follows: TGCGCCAGCAGCCGACTCGACACCGGGGAGCTGTTTTTT. This gives the protein CASSRLDTGELFF.

In this sample, this clonotype turned up a few times. CDR3 sequence: CSVDTRGAMNTEAFF. CDR3 nucleotides: TGCAGCGTCGATACACGGGGGGCTATGAACACTGAAGCTTTCTTT. The chain is built from TRBV29-1 and TRBJ1-1; a possible D gene is TRBD1 (6 bases). This CDR3 spans 15 amino acids. The ends were cut back, 6 bases at V and 0 bases at J, with 17 bases in the middle. Germline CDR1 and CDR2: SQVTM and ANQGSEA.

The chain links TRBV7-2 to TRBJ2-7; 7 nucleotides align to TRBD1. Germline assignment: CDR1 SGHTA and CDR2 FQGNSA. Trimming cost V 2 bases and J 5 bases; bases outside gene matches: 9. There are 15 residues in the CDR3. CDR3 sequence (DNA): TGTGCCAGCAGCTTATTTAGCCCAGGGGGTGACGAGCAGTACTTC. This sequence encodes CASSLFSPGGDEQYF.

The table lists this clonotype with many counts. This chain joins TRBV7-9 and TRBJ1-1, with D unresolved. The germline V gene has CDR1 SEHNR and CDR2 FQNEAQ (reference sequence). Trimming took 1 base from V and 4 from J, leaving 13 bases between them. The CDR3 is 15 amino acids. CDR3 in DNA: TGTGCCAGCAGCTTAGGGGCCGGCGAGGCCACTGAAGCTTTCTTT. Its protein product is CASSLGAGEATEAFF.

This clonotype has ten or more counts. V gene TRBV7-9 combines with J gene TRBJ2-1; D possibly matches TRBD1 or TRBD2 (6 bases each). The CDR3 loop spans 11 amino acids. With 6 bases removed from V and 16 bases from J, the gap between germline ends came to 16 bases. Germline V gene data show CDR1 as SEHNR and CDR2 as FQNEAQ (reference sequence). CDR3 sequence (DNA): TGTGCCAGCAGTCAGGGGAGGCTAATCTTCTTC. Translation gives CASSQGRLIFF.

This clonotype has just a few counts. Written as DNA, the CDR3 is TGTGCCAGCAGGTCGCTGGAGAACACTGAAGCTTTCTTT. As protein: CASRSLENTEAFF. V is TRBV5-5 and J is TRBJ1-1; D is ambiguous. V was cut by 5 bases and J by 1 base, with 9 bases left in between. Germline V CDR1 and CDR2: SGHKS, YYEKEE (reference sequence). The CDR3 length is 13 residues.

This clonotype appeared a few times. The chain uses TRBV9 and TRBJ2-1, with 7 bases aligning to TRBD2. V was clipped by 7 bases and J by 8 bases; unmatched bases: 18. The CDR3 has 16 amino acids. The germline V gene encodes CDR1 SGDLS and CDR2 YYNGEE. CDR3 region: CASGHSGRESQYEQFF. Written as DNA, the CDR3 is TGTGCCAGCGGACACTCGGGGCGGGAGAGCCAATATGAGCAGTTCTTC. Drawing the rest from reference TRBV9 and TRBJ2-1, the complete variable domain is DSGVTQTPKHLITATGQRVTLRCSPRSGDLSVYWYQQSLDQGLQFLIQYYNGEERAKGNILERFSAQQFPDLHSELNLSSLELGDSALYFCASGHSGRESQYEQFFGPGTRLTVL.